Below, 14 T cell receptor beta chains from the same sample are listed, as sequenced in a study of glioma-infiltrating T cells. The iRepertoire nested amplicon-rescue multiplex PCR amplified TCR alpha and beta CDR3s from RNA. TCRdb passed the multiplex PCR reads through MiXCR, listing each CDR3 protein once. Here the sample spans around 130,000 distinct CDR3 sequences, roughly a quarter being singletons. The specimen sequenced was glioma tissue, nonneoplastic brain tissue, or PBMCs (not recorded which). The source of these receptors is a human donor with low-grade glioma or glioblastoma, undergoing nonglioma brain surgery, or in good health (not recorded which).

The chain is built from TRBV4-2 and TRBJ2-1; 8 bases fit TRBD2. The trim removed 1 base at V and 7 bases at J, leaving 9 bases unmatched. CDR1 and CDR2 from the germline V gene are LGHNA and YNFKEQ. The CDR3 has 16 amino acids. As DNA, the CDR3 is TGTGCCAGCAGCCAAGTACGGGGGGGCGGTGGGAATGAGCAGTTCTTC. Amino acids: CASSQVRGGGGNEQFF.

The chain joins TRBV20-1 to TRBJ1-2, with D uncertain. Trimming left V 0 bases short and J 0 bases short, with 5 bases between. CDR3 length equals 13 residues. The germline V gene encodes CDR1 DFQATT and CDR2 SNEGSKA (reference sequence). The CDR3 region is CSARDPANYGYTF. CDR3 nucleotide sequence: TGCAGTGCTAGAGATCCAGCTAACTATGGCTACACCTTC.

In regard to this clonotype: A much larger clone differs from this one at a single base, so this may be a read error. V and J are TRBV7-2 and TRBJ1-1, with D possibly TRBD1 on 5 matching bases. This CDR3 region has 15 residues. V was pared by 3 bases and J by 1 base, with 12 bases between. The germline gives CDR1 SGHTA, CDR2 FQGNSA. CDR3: CASSLGGVANTEAFF. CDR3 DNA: TGTGCCAGCAGCTTGGGAGGGGTGGCGAACACTGAAGCTTTCTTT. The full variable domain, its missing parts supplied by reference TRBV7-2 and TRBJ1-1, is GAGVSQSPSNKVTEKGKDVELRCDPISGHTALYWYRQSLGQGLEFLIYFQGNSAPDKSGLPSDRFSAERTGGSVSTLTIQRTQQEDSAVYLCASSLGGVANTEAFFGQGTRLTVV.

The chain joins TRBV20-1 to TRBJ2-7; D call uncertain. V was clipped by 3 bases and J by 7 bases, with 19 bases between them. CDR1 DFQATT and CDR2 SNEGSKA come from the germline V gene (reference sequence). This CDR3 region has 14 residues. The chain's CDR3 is CSASGRYSYNEQYV. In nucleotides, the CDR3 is TGCAGTGCTAGCGGGCGATACTCCTACAATGAGCAGTACGTC.

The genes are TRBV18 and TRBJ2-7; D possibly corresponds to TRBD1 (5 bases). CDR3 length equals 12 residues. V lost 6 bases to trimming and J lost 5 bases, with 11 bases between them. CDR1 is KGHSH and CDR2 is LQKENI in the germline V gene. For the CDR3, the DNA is TGTGCCAGCTCGCCAAACAGGAACGAGCAGTACGTC. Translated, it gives CASSPNRNEQYV.

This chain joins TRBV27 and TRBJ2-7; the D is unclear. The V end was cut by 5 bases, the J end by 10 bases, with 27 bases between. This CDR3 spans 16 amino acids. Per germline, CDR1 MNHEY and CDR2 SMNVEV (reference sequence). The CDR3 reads CASSLTPWAGSETQYV. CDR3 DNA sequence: TGTGCCAGCAGTCTTACGCCATGGGCAGGATCGGAGACCCAGTACGTC.

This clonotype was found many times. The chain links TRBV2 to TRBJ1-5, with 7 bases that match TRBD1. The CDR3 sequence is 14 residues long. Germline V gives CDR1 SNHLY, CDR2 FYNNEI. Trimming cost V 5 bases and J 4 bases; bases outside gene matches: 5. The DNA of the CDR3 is TGTGCCAGCAGTCTACAGGGGTTGAATCAGCCCCAGCATTTT. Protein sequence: CASSLQGLNQPQHF.

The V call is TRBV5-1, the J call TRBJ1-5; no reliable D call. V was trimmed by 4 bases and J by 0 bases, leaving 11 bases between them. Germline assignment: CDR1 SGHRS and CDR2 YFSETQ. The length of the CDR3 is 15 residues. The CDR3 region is CASSPNSDSNQPQHF. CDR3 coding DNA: TGCGCCAGCAGCCCCAACAGCGATAGCAATCAGCCCCAGCATTTT.

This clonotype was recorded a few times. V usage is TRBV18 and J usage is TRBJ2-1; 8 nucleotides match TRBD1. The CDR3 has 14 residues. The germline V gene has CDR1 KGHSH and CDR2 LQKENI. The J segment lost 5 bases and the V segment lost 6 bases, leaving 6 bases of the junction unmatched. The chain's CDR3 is CASSQQGANNEQFF. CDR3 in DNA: TGTGCCAGCTCTCAGCAGGGGGCCAACAATGAGCAGTTCTTC.

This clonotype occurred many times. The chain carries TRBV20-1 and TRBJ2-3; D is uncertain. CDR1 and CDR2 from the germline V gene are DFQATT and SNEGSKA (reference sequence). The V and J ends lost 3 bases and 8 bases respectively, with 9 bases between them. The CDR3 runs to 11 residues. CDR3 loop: CSASKGGTQYF. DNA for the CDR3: TGCAGTGCTAGTAAGGGTGGTACGCAGTATTTT.

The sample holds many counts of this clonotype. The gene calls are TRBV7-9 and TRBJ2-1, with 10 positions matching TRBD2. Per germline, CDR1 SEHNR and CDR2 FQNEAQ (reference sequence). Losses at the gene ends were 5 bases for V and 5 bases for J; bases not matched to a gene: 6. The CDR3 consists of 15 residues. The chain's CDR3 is CASSPPGLANNEQFF. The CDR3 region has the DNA TGTGCCAGCAGCCCTCCGGGACTAGCGAACAATGAGCAGTTCTTC.

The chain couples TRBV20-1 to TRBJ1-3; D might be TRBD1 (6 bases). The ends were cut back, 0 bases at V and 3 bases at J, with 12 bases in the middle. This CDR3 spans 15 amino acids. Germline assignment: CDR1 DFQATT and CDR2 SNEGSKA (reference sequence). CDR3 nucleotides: TGCAGTGCTAGAGATCCGGGACAAAGTGGAAACACCATATATTTT. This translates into CSARDPGQSGNTIYF.

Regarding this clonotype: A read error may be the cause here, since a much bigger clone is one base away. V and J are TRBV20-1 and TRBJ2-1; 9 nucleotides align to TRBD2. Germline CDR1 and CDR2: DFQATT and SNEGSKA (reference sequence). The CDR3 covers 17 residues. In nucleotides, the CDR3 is TGCAGTGCTAGAGATCTGGGTCTAGCGGGGTCCTACAATGAGCAGTTATTC. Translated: CSARDLGLAGSYNEQLF.

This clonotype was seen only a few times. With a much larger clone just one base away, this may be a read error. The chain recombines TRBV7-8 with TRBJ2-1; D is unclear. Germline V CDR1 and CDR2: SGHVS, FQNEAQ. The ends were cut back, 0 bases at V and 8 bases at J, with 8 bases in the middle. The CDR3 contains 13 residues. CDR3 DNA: TGTGCCAGCAGCTTAGCGCCGCCGGATGAGCAGTTCTTC. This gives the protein CASSLAPPDEQFF.